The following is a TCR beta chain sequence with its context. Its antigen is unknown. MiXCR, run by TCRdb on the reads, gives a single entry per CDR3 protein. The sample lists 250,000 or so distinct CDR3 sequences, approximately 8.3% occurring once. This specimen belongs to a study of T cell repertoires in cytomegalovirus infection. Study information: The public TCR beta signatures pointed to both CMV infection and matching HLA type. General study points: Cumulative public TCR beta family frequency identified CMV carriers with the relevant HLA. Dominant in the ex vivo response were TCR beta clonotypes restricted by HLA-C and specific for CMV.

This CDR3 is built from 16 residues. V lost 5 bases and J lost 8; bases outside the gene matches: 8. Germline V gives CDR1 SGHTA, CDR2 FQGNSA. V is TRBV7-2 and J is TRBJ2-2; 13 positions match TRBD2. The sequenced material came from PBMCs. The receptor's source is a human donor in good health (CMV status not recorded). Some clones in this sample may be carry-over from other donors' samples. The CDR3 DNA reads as TGTGCCAGCAGCCCCTGGACTAGCGGGGGAGGGGGGGAGCTGTTTTTT. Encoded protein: CASSPWTSGGGGELFF.